This is a list of T cell receptor beta chains from one sample in a study of control samples from healthy donors and cancer patients. Measured with immunoSEQ multiplex PCR; TCRdb has only the in-frame clones, and not every one. The profile shows fewer than 200,000 clones, around nine tenths of them singletons. Sequenced: blood. The receptors shown here come from a young man in good health. CDR3s include the opening cysteine and the closing phenylalanine or tryptophan. D genes are given only for firm matches. Not every row has a clone size; where given, it reads once, few, many or a size class.

TRBV15	NA	NA	TRBJ2-2	CATSKGPQNTGELFF	TGTGCCACCAGCAAGGGTCCGCAGAACACCGGGGAGCTGTTTTTT
TRBV5-4	NA	NA	TRBJ2-3	CASSLEASTSTDTQYF	TGTGCCAGCAGCTTGGAAGCCTCCACTAGCACAGATACGCAGTATTTT
TRBV9	NA	TRBD1	TRBJ1-2	CASSAFWTGATYGYTF	TGTGCCAGCAGCGCCTTCTGGACAGGGGCGACCTATGGCTACACCTTC
TRBV28	once	TRBD2	TRBJ2-2	CASSFELAGPGELFF	TGTGCCAGCAGTTTCGAACTAGCGGGACCCGGGGAGCTGTTTTTT
TRBV6-2/TRBV6-3	NA	NA	TRBJ2-7	CASSDLDPITYEQYF	TGTGCCAGCAGCGACCTAGACCCGATTACCTACGAGCAGTACTTC
TRBV2	NA	TRBD1	TRBJ2-3	CASISGGYTDTQYF	TGTGCCAGCATATCAGGGGGCTACACAGATACGCAGTATTTT
TRBV5-1	NA	NA	TRBJ1-2	CASSPNRDSNYGYTF	TGCGCCAGCAGCCCAAACAGGGATAGTAACTATGGCTACACCTTC
TRBV10-3	once	NA	TRBJ1-1	CAISAVGQGPVNTEAFF	TGTGCCATCAGTGCCGTCGGTCAGGGACCGGTGAACACTGAAGCTTTCTTT
TRBV30	NA	NA	TRBJ2-2	CAWSPTRELFF	TGTGCCTGGTCCCCCACCAGGGAACTGTTTTTT
TRBV7-8	NA	TRBD1	TRBJ2-1	CASSSRTGEANEQFF	TGTGCCAGCAGCTCACGGACAGGGGAGGCCAATGAGCAGTTCTTC
TRBV6-5	NA	TRBD1	TRBJ2-7	CASRPDGTAYEQYF	TGTGCCAGCAGGCCAGACGGGACAGCCTACGAGCAGTACTTC
TRBV28	NA	TRBD1	TRBJ2-7	CASSSWTGGTYEQYF	TGTGCCAGCAGTTCGTGGACAGGGGGGACCTACGAGCAGTACTTC
TRBV28	many	NA	TRBJ2-7	CASGQGILEQYF	TGTGCCAGTGGTCAGGGAATCCTCGAGCAGTACTTC
TRBV1	few	NA	TRBJ2-7	CTSSRTGDSYEQYF	TGCACCAGCAGCAGAACGGGCGACTCCTACGAGCAGTACTTC
TRBV12-3/TRBV12-4	NA	TRBD1	TRBJ1-5	CASSRGNQPQHF	TGTGCCAGCAGCAGGGGGAATCAGCCCCAGCATTTT
TRBV7-2	once	NA	TRBJ1-1	CASSLVSQGRTEAFF	TGTGCCAGCAGCTTAGTTTCCCAGGGGAGGACTGAAGCTTTCTTT
TRBV10-3	NA	NA	TRBJ2-2	CAISDGKNTGELFF	TGTGCCATCAGTGACGGGAAAAACACCGGGGAGCTGTTTTTT
TRBV7-2	NA	TRBD1	TRBJ2-2	CASSYTGGTGELFF	TGTGCCAGCAGCTATACAGGGGGAACCGGGGAGCTGTTTTTT
TRBV5-4	NA	NA	TRBJ2-7	CASSLDLSPEQYF	TGTGCCAGCAGCTTGGATCTCAGCCCCGAGCAGTACTTC
TRBV19	NA	NA	TRBJ2-1	CATVSGVAYNEQFF	TGTGCCACCGTTTCCGGGGTCGCCTACAATGAGCAGTTCTTC
TRBV3-1/TRBV3-2	NA	NA	TRBJ2-7	CASSQEAQGGYEQYF	TGTGCCAGCAGCCAAGAGGCGCAGGGTGGGTACGAGCAGTACTTC
TRBV18	NA	NA	TRBJ2-7	CASSPQGHEQYF	TGTGCCAGCTCACCACAGGGCCACGAGCAGTACTTC
TRBV4-3	NA	NA	TRBJ2-5	CASSQEIDYQETQYF	TGCGCCAGCAGCCAAGAAATCGACTACCAAGAGACCCAGTACTTC
TRBV27	NA	NA	TRBJ2-4	CASTPFANIQYF	TGTGCCAGTACCCCGTTCGCAAACATTCAGTACTTC
TRBV5-8	NA	NA	TRBJ2-3	CASSLEGGQADTQYF	TGTGCCAGCAGCTTGGAGGGGGGGCAGGCGGATACGCAGTATTTT
TRBV30	once	TRBD1	TRBJ1-5	CAWSGQGNQPQHF	TGTGCCTGGAGTGGACAGGGGAATCAGCCCCAGCATTTT
TRBV19	NA	TRBD1	TRBJ2-7	CASSSGTGGANEQYF	TGTGCCAGTAGTTCGGGGACAGGGGGAGCGAACGAGCAGTACTTC
TRBV2	NA	TRBD2	TRBJ2-7	CASSLIAGPGEQYF	TGTGCCAGCAGTTTAATAGCGGGTCCTGGCGAGCAGTACTTC
TRBV7-4	NA	NA	TRBJ1-4	CASGRRLATNEKLFF	TGTGCCAGCGGGCGGCGCCTAGCAACTAATGAAAAACTGTTTTTT
TRBV7-7	NA	TRBD1	TRBJ2-5	CASSAGTGGPFGQETQYF	TGTGCCAGCTCCGCCGGGACAGGGGGACCCTTCGGGCAAGAGACCCAGTACTTC
TRBV5-6	NA	NA	TRBJ1-5	CASSWNGGNQPQHF	TGTGCCAGCAGCTGGAATGGGGGGAATCAGCCCCAGCATTTT
TRBV19	NA	NA	TRBJ2-4	CASSMGRGRVVKNIQYF	TGTGCCAGTAGTATGGGGCGGGGCAGGGTGGTCAAAAACATTCAGTACTTC
TRBV7-6	NA	TRBD2	TRBJ2-5	CASSLGTSGQETQYF	TGTGCCAGCAGCTTAGGGACTAGCGGCCAAGAGACCCAGTACTTC
TRBV10-1	few	TRBD1	TRBJ1-6	CASSDDRESSPLHF	TGCGCCAGCAGTGACGACAGGGAGAGTTCACCCCTCCACTTT
TRBV9	NA	TRBD2	TRBJ2-7	CASSGPSGGHRSYEQYF	TGTGCCAGCAGCGGCCCGTCGGGGGGGCACCGCTCCTACGAGCAGTACTTC
TRBV28	NA	TRBD1	TRBJ1-2	CASSDRVGRGYTF	TGTGCCAGCAGTGACAGGGTGGGGAGGGGCTACACCTTC
TRBV19	NA	NA	TRBJ1-1	CASSSRQDTEAFF	TGTGCCAGTAGTAGTAGGCAGGACACTGAAGCTTTCTTT
TRBV7-9	NA	NA	TRBJ1-4	CASSLARGGGETTNEKLFF	TGTGCCAGCAGCTTAGCGAGAGGAGGCGGGGAGACAACTAATGAAAAACTGTTTTTT
TRBV29-1	NA	NA	TRBJ1-2	CSVDGTQGTNYGYTF	TGCAGCGTTGACGGGACACAAGGGACTAACTATGGCTACACCTTC
TRBV9	NA	TRBD2	TRBJ2-5	CASSGTSGGTQYF	TGTGCCAGCAGCGGTACTAGCGGGGGAACCCAGTACTTC
TRBV4-3	NA	NA	TRBJ2-3	CASSQDSGQRTDTQYF	TGCGCCAGCAGCCAAGATTCAGGACAGCGCACAGATACGCAGTATTTT
TRBV19	NA	NA	TRBJ1-5	CASSIGGGLDQPQHF	TGTGCCAGTAGTATAGGAGGGGGGTTGGATCAGCCCCAGCATTTT
TRBV27	NA	TRBD1	TRBJ2-7	CASSFGTGVSYEQYF	TGTGCCAGCAGTTTTGGGACAGGGGTCTCCTACGAGCAGTACTTC
TRBV5-8	NA	TRBD2	TRBJ2-5	CASSWTGTTLGETQYF	TGTGCCAGCAGCTGGACCGGGACTACCCTTGGGGAGACCCAGTACTTC
TRBV5-6	once	TRBD2	TRBJ2-7	CASSLVGPAGGEQYF	TGTGCCAGCAGCTTGGTGGGACCAGCGGGAGGCGAGCAGTACTTC
TRBV5-4	NA	NA	TRBJ1-1	CASSASGGTEAFF	TGTGCCAGCAGCGCTAGCGGGGGCACTGAAGCTTTCTTT
TRBV5-1	NA	TRBD1	TRBJ2-7	CASSLGTGGEQYF	TGCGCCAGCAGCTTGGGTACAGGGGGGGAGCAGTACTTC
TRBV4-1	NA	NA	TRBJ1-2	CASSQETGSLTPRDYGYTF	TGCGCCAGCAGCCAAGAAACAGGATCACTAACCCCCAGAGACTATGGCTACACCTTC
TRBV11-2	NA	TRBD2	TRBJ2-7	CASRLAGVEQYF	TGTGCCAGCCGACTAGCAGGAGTCGAGCAGTACTTC
TRBV21-1	NA	NA	TRBJ1-5	CASSITEGNQPQHF	TGTGCCAGCAGCATCACAGAAGGCAATCAGCCCCAGCATTTT
TRBV18	NA	TRBD1	TRBJ1-5	CASSPIPGQYNQPQHF	TGTGCCAGCTCTCCAATTCCGGGACAGTACAATCAGCCCCAGCATTTT
TRBV5-6	NA	TRBD1	TRBJ1-2	CASSHPDRGDRSYGYTF	TGTGCCAGCAGCCACCCGGACAGGGGCGACCGTAGCTATGGCTACACCTTC
TRBV28	NA	NA	TRBJ2-6	CASRRGGGGSGANVLTF	TGTGCCAGCAGGCGCGGCGGTGGAGGGTCTGGGGCCAACGTCCTGACTTTC
TRBV5-4	NA	TRBD2	TRBJ2-7	CASSLPSGASYEQYF	TGTGCCAGCAGCTTGCCGAGCGGGGCCTCCTACGAGCAGTACTTC
TRBV19	once	TRBD1	TRBJ1-5	CASTTPGGVNQPQHF	TGTGCCAGTACCACCCCAGGGGGGGTCAATCAGCCCCAGCATTTT
TRBV15	NA	NA	TRBJ2-1	CATSALSKGEQFF	TGTGCCACCAGCGCCCTGAGTAAGGGGGAGCAGTTCTTC
TRBV7-8	few	NA	TRBJ2-7	CASSWGDYEQYF	TGTGCCAGCAGCTGGGGAGACTACGAGCAGTACTTC
TRBV9	NA	TRBD1	TRBJ2-3	CASSAIAGTGVSDTQYF	TGTGCCAGCAGCGCCATCGCCGGGACAGGGGTTTCAGATACGCAGTATTTT
TRBV24-1	NA	NA	TRBJ1-5	CATSDAGQNQPQHF	TGTGCCACCAGTGATGCGGGACAAAATCAGCCCCAGCATTTT
TRBV7-6	NA	TRBD2	TRBJ2-2	CASSWASGENTGELFF	TGTGCCAGCAGCTGGGCTAGCGGGGAGAACACCGGGGAGCTGTTTTTT